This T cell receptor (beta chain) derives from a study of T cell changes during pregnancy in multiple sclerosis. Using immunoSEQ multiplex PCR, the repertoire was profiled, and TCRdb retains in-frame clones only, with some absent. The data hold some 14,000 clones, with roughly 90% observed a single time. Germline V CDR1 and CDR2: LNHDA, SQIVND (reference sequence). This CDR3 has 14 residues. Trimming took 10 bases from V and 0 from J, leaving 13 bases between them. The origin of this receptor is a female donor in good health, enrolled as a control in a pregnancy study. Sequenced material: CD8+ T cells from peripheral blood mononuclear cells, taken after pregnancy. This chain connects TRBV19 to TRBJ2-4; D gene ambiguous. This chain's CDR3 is CATSSSVAKNIQYF. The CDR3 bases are TGTGCCACCTCGTCCAGTGTAGCCAAAAACATTCAGTACTTC.